This TCR beta chain is from a study of T-cell reconstitution after alpha-beta-depleted transplantation in children. The CDR3 length is 18 residues. J gave up 5 bases and V 2 bases, and 13 bases lay outside the gene matches. Unique molecular identifiers featured in how the TCRbeta library was prepared. Via MiXCR, TCRdb re-called the PCR reads, giving one row per CDR3 protein. Of over 80,000 distinct CDR3 sequences in the sample, more than 20% were seen once. Overall study results and limits: Roughly two months post-transplant, alpha-beta T cells reportedly originated from several hundred graft clones that had expanded. Most T-cell counts and diversity one year after the transplant came from T cells that were newly produced. High day-60 TCRbeta diversity in some patients came from surviving recipient T cells and thymic progenitors.

This clonotype appeared a few times. Its target is unknown. Here the sequenced sample was PBMCs, taken before TCRalphabeta/CD19-depleted stem cell transplant. V and J are TRBV12-3 or TRBV12-4 and TRBJ2-1; 9 nucleotides match TRBD2. The source is a boy between 2 and 10 years old with acute lymphoblastic leukemia, due to receive a stem cell transplant. The DNA for the CDR3 is TGTGCCAGCAGTTTACCGCCCGACAGACTAGCGGAGGACAATGAGCAGTTCTTC. This translates into CASSLPPDRLAEDNEQFF.